These 30 T cell receptor beta chains were sequenced from one sample in a study of cytomegalovirus exposure and HLA in healthy donors. The PCR was carried out with 60 Vbeta primers and 13 Jbeta primers. The data were produced by immunoSEQ multiplex PCR, yet TCRdb's version contains in-frame clones alone and is incomplete. Of over 200,000 clones in the sample, just under 85% were seen once. Sequencing was carried out using PBMCs. The receptor set was obtained from a woman in her thirties or forties in good health and CMV-seronegative.

This chain joins TRBV7-2 and TRBJ2-2, with 7 bases identical to TRBD1. Germline CDR1 is SGHTA and CDR2 is FQGNSA. After removal of 6 bases from V and 0 bases from J, the junction contained 7 bases not matched to a gene. CDR3 length: 16 amino acids. The CDR3 DNA reads as TGTGCCAGCAGAAAGTGGACAGGAGCGAACACCGGGGAGCTGTTTTTT. This encodes CASRKWTGANTGELFF.

DNA for the CDR3: TGTGCCAGCAGCCCCCGGACAGGACCTAATGAAAAACTGTTTTTT. Residues: CASSPRTGPNEKLFF. The chain uses TRBV7-8 and TRBJ1-4, with 7 nucleotides matching TRBD1. Germline CDR1 reads SGHVS; CDR2 reads FQNEAQ. J lost 3 bases, V lost 5 bases, and 6 bases had no gene match. This CDR3 comprises 15 residues.

The chain employs TRBV28 and TRBJ1-5, with D unclear. CDR1 is MDHEN, CDR2 SYDVKM, per germline. This CDR3 has 13 amino acids. V was cut by 5 bases and J by 3 bases, with 8 bases left in between. The CDR3 spells CASSTRNNQPQHF. The CDR3 DNA sequence: TGTGCCAGCAGTACTCGAAACAATCAGCCCCAGCATTTT.

This clone was counted a few times. J is TRBJ2-2 and V is TRBV4-1; 11 bases line up with TRBD1. Germline V gives CDR1 MGHRA, CDR2 YSYEKL. This CDR3 is built from 15 residues. The trim removed 4 bases at V and 4 bases at J, leaving 2 bases unmatched. The CDR3 is CASSLGQGATGELFF. The CDR3, as DNA: TGCGCCAGCAGCCTTGGACAGGGGGCCACCGGGGAGCTGTTTTTT.

V gene TRBV13 combines with J gene TRBJ2-5, with TRBD1 as a possible D gene (6 bases). Trimming shortened V by 4 bases and J by 2 bases, and 14 bases separated the two germline ends. The germline gives CDR1 PRHDT, CDR2 FYEKMQ (reference sequence). This CDR3 has 15 amino acids. Here the CDR3 reads CASSSRTGQQETQYF. The CDR3 DNA reads TGTGCCAGCAGCTCCCGAACAGGGCAACAAGAGACCCAGTACTTC.

The chain combines TRBV7-9 with TRBJ1-6; 10 nucleotides match TRBD1. CDR1 and CDR2 from the germline V gene are SEHNR and FQNEAQ (reference sequence). With 4 bases clipped from V and 7 bases from J, the junction kept 1 base outside the gene matches. This CDR3 has 14 residues. CDR3 DNA: TGTGCCAGCAGCTGGGACAGGGGCAATTCACCCCTCCACTTT. Protein sequence: CASSWDRGNSPLHF.

The genes are TRBV11-3 and TRBJ2-1; 7 bases line up with TRBD2. The CDR3 contains 16 residues. V dropped 4 bases and J dropped 3; count of bases not matched to a gene: 9. Germline values: CDR1 SGHNT, CDR2 YENEEA. As DNA, the CDR3 is TGTGCCAGCAGCTCGCGGGCGGCGGGGGACTACAATGAGCAGTTCTTC. Its protein product is CASSSRAAGDYNEQFF.

The rearrangement links TRBV27 to TRBJ2-7; D is perhaps TRBD1 (5 bases). The V and J ends lost 9 bases and 2 bases respectively, with 17 bases between them. There are 14 residues in the CDR3. In germline, CDR1 is MNHEY, CDR2 SMNVEV (reference sequence). DNA for the CDR3: TGTGCCAGTCGGCTAGGGGCCTTAACCTACGAGCAGTACTTC. Translating it yields CASRLGALTYEQYF.

This clone was seen more than once but under ten times. This chain connects TRBV5-4 to TRBJ2-7; perhaps TRBD1 as D (6 bases). The CDR3 covers 14 residues. V was cut by 4 bases and J by 6 bases, with 17 bases left in between. Germline V lookup: CDR1 SGHNT, CDR2 YYREEE (reference sequence). The CDR3 loop reads CASSRDTILLEQYF. The CDR3 bases are TGTGCCAGCAGCCGGGACACCATCCTCCTCGAGCAGTACTTC.

The chain joins TRBV7-8 to TRBJ2-5; D is unresolved. The germline gives CDR1 SGHVS, CDR2 FQNEAQ. The CDR3 runs 16 residues. The V and J ends lost 0 bases and 3 bases respectively, with 14 bases between them. CDR3 nucleotide sequence: TGTGCCAGCAGCTTAGCACCCAGGCCCAACAAAGAGACCCAGTACTTC. Protein product: CASSLAPRPNKETQYF.

The CDR3 DNA sequence: TGCGCCAGCAGCCCGGACAGGTTATTAAACTACGAGCAGTACTTC. Translated, it gives CASSPDRLLNYEQYF. This rearrangement joins TRBV10-1 to TRBJ2-7; 7 nucleotides match TRBD1. CDR3 size: 15 residues. Per the germline V gene, CDR1 is WNHNN and CDR2 is SYGVQD (reference sequence). The V gene end was trimmed by 6 bases and the J gene end by 3 bases; junction bases not matched to a gene: 11.

The chain couples TRBV11-3 to TRBJ1-1; D call uncertain. The CDR3 totals 14 residues. Trimming cost V 5 bases and J 1 base, with 11 bases left between them. Germline V gives CDR1 SGHNT, CDR2 YENEEA. CDR3 DNA sequence: TGTGCCAGCAGCAATCAGGAGGGGAACACTGAAGCTTTCTTT. Translating gives CASSNQEGNTEAFF.

V usage is TRBV28 and J usage is TRBJ1-6; 9 bases agree with TRBD1. V shed 5 bases, J shed 11 bases, and the junction held 7 bases outside the gene matches. Germline values: CDR1 MDHEN, CDR2 SYDVKM. This CDR3 comprises 14 residues. The CDR3 region has the DNA TGTGCCAGCAGTACCGACAGGGGGTGGCCACCCCTCCACTTT. Translation gives CASSTDRGWPPLHF.

The rearrangement joins TRBV6-6 to TRBJ2-5; possibly TRBD2 for D (5 bases). Trimming pared 6 bases from V and 5 bases from J, leaving 19 bases between. The germline gives CDR1 MNHNY, CDR2 SVGAGI (reference sequence). The CDR3 extends over 15 amino acids. For the CDR3, the DNA is TGTGCCAGCAGCCGGGGAGCTCCACGAGGGGAGACCCAGTACTTC. The encoded protein is CASSRGAPRGETQYF.

The chain joins TRBV27 to TRBJ1-1; 9 positions match TRBD1. The CDR3 is 15 residues long. With 5 bases clipped from V and 5 bases from J, the junction kept 9 bases outside the gene matches. Per germline, CDR1 MNHEY and CDR2 SMNVEV (reference sequence). The DNA of the CDR3 is TGTGCCAGCAGTCCCGAGGACAGGGGAGGGACTGAAGCTTTCTTT. It yields the protein CASSPEDRGGTEAFF.

The CDR3 DNA reads TGTGCCAGCAGCAGGGGGTTAGGGGAGCCTGGCTACACCTTC. Amino acids: CASSRGLGEPGYTF. V and J are TRBV11-3 and TRBJ1-2, with TRBD1 as a possible D gene (6 bases). With 5 bases removed from V and 7 bases from J, the gap between germline ends came to 17 bases. The CDR3 sequence is 14 residues long. Germline V gene sequence: CDR1 SGHNT, CDR2 YENEEA. The complete variable domain, with remaining parts taken from reference TRBV11-3 and TRBJ1-2, reads EAGVVQSPRYKIIEKKQPVAFWCNPISGHNTLYWYLQNLGQGPELLIRYENEEAVDDSQLPKDRFSAERLKGVDSTLKIQPAELGDSAVYLCASSRGLGEPGYTFGSGTRLTVV.

The V gene is TRBV5-1, the J gene TRBJ2-7; no clear D gene. Germline loops: CDR1 SGHRS, CDR2 YFSETQ. The CDR3 totals 14 residues. The V gene lost 1 base and the J gene lost 0 bases, with 8 bases spanning the gap. The CDR3 here is CASSLWAYSYEQYF. CDR3 DNA: TGCGCCAGCAGCTTGTGGGCATACTCCTACGAGCAGTACTTC. Together with reference TRBV5-1 and TRBJ2-7, the CDR3 gives the full variable domain: KAGVTQTPRYLIKTRGQQVTLSCSPISGHRSVSWYQQTPGQGLQFLFEYFSETQRNKGNFPGRFSGRQFSNSRSEMNVSTLELGDSALYLCASSLWAYSYEQYFGPGTRLTVT.

CDR3: CASSLAGVQGKEKLFF. The CDR3 DNA follows: TGTGCCAGCAGTTTAGCAGGGGTCCAAGGGAAGGAAAAACTGTTTTTT. The chain is built from TRBV28 and TRBJ1-4; tentatively, D is TRBD1 (6 bases). Trimming pared 2 bases from V and 8 bases from J, leaving 18 bases between. CDR3 size: 16 residues. The germline gives CDR1 MDHEN, CDR2 SYDVKM.

The chain employs TRBV23-1 and TRBJ2-5; maybe TRBD2 (6 bases). TRBV23-1 is annotated as an ORF whose role is uncertain. V lost 0 bases and J 10 bases, leaving 27 bases between the germline ends. The CDR3 runs to 18 residues. The CDR3 loop reads CASSQSFPCLAGQEGQYF. CDR3 coding DNA: TGCGCCAGCAGTCAATCGTTCCCTTGCCTGGCGGGGCAGGAGGGCCAGTACTTC.

The chain employs TRBV29-1 and TRBJ2-7, with a possible D match to TRBD1 (6 bases). CDR1 and CDR2 from the germline V gene are SQVTM and ANQGSEA. This CDR3 is built from 13 residues. V was trimmed by 6 bases and J by 2 bases, leaving 14 bases between them. For the CDR3, the DNA is TGCAGCGTGGAGACAGGTCCTGCCTACGAGCAGTACTTC. It translates to CSVETGPAYEQYF.

This chain joins TRBV15 and TRBJ2-7, with a weak D call TRBD1 (5 bases). CDR3 length: 15 residues. V shed 1 base and J shed 6 bases, with 16 bases lying between them. The V gene's germline CDR1 is LNHNV and CDR2 YYDKDF (reference sequence). CDR3 sequence: CATSRGTQAFVEQYF. Here the CDR3 DNA reads TGTGCCACCAGCAGAGGTACACAGGCATTCGTCGAGCAGTACTTC.

This clone was observed a few times. The chain links TRBV5-8 to TRBJ1-3, with TRBD1 matching over 7 bases. The V gene's germline CDR1 is SGHTS and CDR2 YDEGEE. J lost 0 bases, V lost 4 bases, and 4 bases had no gene match. The CDR3 is made up of 15 amino acids. The CDR3 loop reads CASSRGTDSGNTIYF. CDR3 in DNA: TGTGCCAGCAGCCGGGGGACAGACTCTGGAAACACCATATATTTT.

This chain uses TRBV15 with TRBJ2-2, with a weak D call TRBD1 (6 bases). The CDR3 covers 15 residues. Trimming shortened V by 7 bases and J by 1 base, and 13 bases separated the two germline ends. CDR1 is LNHNV, CDR2 YYDKDF, per germline (reference sequence). CDR3 coding DNA: TGTGCCACCACAAAAAGGACAGAGAACACCGGGGAGCTGTTTTTT. It specifies CATTKRTENTGELFF.

This clone was seen just once. The genes are TRBV18 and TRBJ2-7, with D unresolved. From germline, CDR1 is KGHSH and CDR2 LQKENI. V shed 4 bases and J shed 0 bases, with 7 bases lying between them. This CDR3 is built from 13 residues. The CDR3 sequence: CASSQYSSYEQYF. CDR3 nucleotide sequence: TGTGCCAGCTCACAATATAGCTCCTACGAGCAGTACTTC.

The gene calls are TRBV7-2 and TRBJ1-1; D is unclear. The V gene lost 7 bases and the J gene lost 5 bases, with 17 bases spanning the gap. CDR3 length: 14 amino acids. Germline loops: CDR1 SGHTA, CDR2 FQGNSA. This CDR3 reads CASIQRGAETEAFF. DNA for the CDR3: TGTGCCAGCATTCAACGGGGAGCAGAAACTGAAGCTTTCTTT.

This rearrangement joins TRBV7-3 to TRBJ1-3, with D possibly being TRBD1 (5 bases). V gave up 3 bases and J gave up 0 bases, with 15 bases separating them. From germline, CDR1 is SGHTA and CDR2 FQGTGA. This CDR3 is built from 17 residues. The CDR3 DNA sequence: TGTGCCAGCAGCTTTTGGACGACAGAAAACTCTGGAAACACCATATATTTT. This gives the protein CASSFWTTENSGNTIYF. Complete variable domain (other parts from reference TRBV7-3 and TRBJ1-3): GAGVSQTPSNKVTEKGKYVELRCDPISGHTALYWYRQSLGQGPEFLIYFQGTGAADDSGLPNDRFFAVRPEGSVSTLKIQRTERGDSAVYLCASSFWTTENSGNTIYFGEGSWLTVV.

The sample holds a few counts of this clone. The chain uses TRBV6-5 and TRBJ1-4; D may be TRBD1 (6 bases). The germline V gene encodes CDR1 MNHEY and CDR2 SVGAGI. The CDR3 runs 15 residues. The germline V and J ends were trimmed by 0 bases and 8 bases, with 13 bases remaining between them. CDR3 sequence (DNA): TGTGCCAGCAGTTACTCCGGGGGGGCACTAGAAAAACTGTTTTTT. Encoded protein: CASSYSGGALEKLFF.

This clone was detected a few times. This chain uses TRBV7-9 with TRBJ2-5, with 8 positions matching TRBD1. V lost 1 base, J lost 5 bases, and 9 bases stayed unmatched. This CDR3 contains 16 residues. Per germline, CDR1 SEHNR and CDR2 FQNEAQ (reference sequence). CDR3 sequence (DNA): TGTGCCAGCAGCTTAGGCGCAGGGGGCCTTGGGGAGACCCAGTACTTC. As protein: CASSLGAGGLGETQYF.

This chain uses TRBV11-3 with TRBJ1-2, with D possibly TRBD1 on 5 matching bases. V was pared by 0 bases and J by 5 bases, with 13 bases between. The CDR3 is 15 amino acids. The germline V gene has CDR1 SGHNT and CDR2 YENEEA. The CDR3 DNA reads TGTGCCAGCAGCTTAGACCCGCGGGGCCGATATGGCTACACCTTC. Translated, it gives CASSLDPRGRYGYTF.

The chain recombines TRBV7-9 with TRBJ2-7; D is possibly TRBD1 (5 bases). V lost 6 bases and J lost 3, with 6 bases in between. The CDR3 consists of 11 residues. Germline V gene data show CDR1 as SEHNR and CDR2 as FQNEAQ (reference sequence). CDR3 sequence (DNA): TGTGCCAGCAGACAGGACTACGAGCAGTACTTC. Translation: CASRQDYEQYF.